This entry concerns a single TCR beta chain. Its antigen remains unidentified. The V end lost 1 base, the J end lost 5 bases, and 8 bases lay between the germline ends. CDR1 and CDR2 (germline): SGHAT, FQNNGV. The CDR3 has 13 residues. The table came from immunoSEQ multiplex PCR; TCRdb's copy has only in-frame clones and leaves some out. This table holds under 25,000 clones, around 86% found once. This specimen belongs to a study of OX40 agonist ivuxolimab in advanced cancers. Study overall: Given to patients was ivuxolimab, an agonistic anti-OX40 (CD134) antibody. Patients were infused with ivuxolimab every 2 weeks at 0.01 to 10 mg/kg. Melanoma, hepatocellular carcinoma, head and neck or renal cell cancer occurred in dose-escalation patients.

Overall study findings and caveats: Expanded clones were, on average, more numerous in CD8+ T cells than in CD4+.

The chain combines TRBV11-2 with TRBJ1-1; D gene uncertain. The clonotype originates from an adult with an advanced solid tumor such as melanoma, head and neck, liver or kidney cancer. Sample: CD4+ or CD8+ T cells sorted from blood, taken in a trial of the OX40 agonist ivuxolimab. CDR3 in amino acids: CASSLGVGTEAFF. CDR3 DNA sequence: TGTGCCAGCAGCTTAGGGGTCGGGACTGAAGCTTTCTTT.